The 16 T cell receptor beta chains below all came from one sample that was sequenced in a study of PD-1 blockade in classical Hodgkin lymphoma. Every patient experienced relapse after autologous stem cell transplantation, and brentuximab vedotin exposure varied. Only in-frame clones appear in the TCRdb table, and some are missing; sequencing was by immunoSEQ multiplex PCR. The sample comprises tens of thousands of clones, 85% to 95% of which are singletons, and 8% rests with the top ten. The specimen comprised peripheral blood mononuclear cells (PBMCs), sampled at baseline. The receptor set was obtained from a human donor with classical Hodgkin lymphoma.

The CDR3 coding sequence is TGTGCCAGCAGCTTAGGACTAGCGGGGGTGGGTTACAATGAGCAGTTCTTC. Its protein is CASSLGLAGVGYNEQFF. The V gene is TRBV5-4, the J gene TRBJ2-1, with 13 nucleotides matching TRBD2. Per the germline V gene, CDR1 is SGHNT and CDR2 is YYREEE (reference sequence). The trim removed 2 bases at V and 4 bases at J, leaving 6 bases unmatched. This CDR3 region has 17 residues.

The gene calls are TRBV5-5 and TRBJ2-7; D may be TRBD2 (6 bases). CDR3 length equals 13 residues. Germline CDR1 and CDR2: SGHKS and YYEKEE (reference sequence). The ends were cut back, 4 bases at V and 3 bases at J, with 11 bases in the middle. The CDR3 nucleotides are TGTGCCAGCAGCGTCCTCGGGGGCTACGAGCAGTACTTC. It yields the protein CASSVLGGYEQYF.

V is TRBV28 and J is TRBJ2-2, with TRBD2 matching over 7 bases. V was pared by 5 bases and J by 7 bases, with 10 bases of the junction left unmatched. Germline values: CDR1 MDHEN, CDR2 SYDVKM. CDR3 length: 15 amino acids. The CDR3 protein is CASSVTSDGVGELFF. As DNA, the CDR3 is TGTGCCAGCAGTGTCACTAGCGACGGGGTCGGGGAGCTGTTTTTT.

The count of this clone is one. CDR3 residues: CASSRGSGNTIYF. In nucleotides, the CDR3 is TGTGCCAGCAGTCGCGGATCTGGAAACACCATATATTTT. The V call is TRBV6-5, the J call TRBJ1-3; D is undetermined. Trimming took 5 bases from V and 1 from J, leaving 6 bases between them. There are 13 residues in the CDR3. CDR1 and CDR2 from the germline V gene are MNHEY and SVGAGI.

V is TRBV18 and J is TRBJ2-7; TRBD2 agrees at 7 bases. Germline V gene lookup returns CDR1 KGHSH and CDR2 LQKENI. This CDR3 spans 14 amino acids. V shed 2 bases, J shed 7 bases, and the junction held 8 bases outside the gene matches. CDR3 region: CASSPGGGTTEQYF. As DNA, the CDR3 is TGTGCCAGCTCACCAGGGGGGGGGACTACAGAGCAGTACTTC.

V is TRBV2 and J is TRBJ2-1, with 8 bases fitting TRBD2. CDR1 and CDR2 (germline): SNHLY, FYNNEI. V shed 7 bases, J shed 7 bases, and the junction held 18 bases outside the gene matches. The CDR3 length is 17 residues. This chain's CDR3 is CASKERSGGRPMNEQFF. CDR3 sequence (DNA): TGTGCCAGCAAAGAGAGAAGCGGGGGCCGACCCATGAATGAGCAGTTCTTC. Full variable domain (missing parts from reference TRBV2 and TRBJ2-1): EPEVTQTPSHQVTQMGQEVILRCVPISNHLYFYWYRQILGQKVEFLVSFYNNEISEKSEIFDDQFSVERPDGSNFTLKIRSTKLEDSAMYFCASKERSGGRPMNEQFFGPGTRLTVL.

Comments on this clone: Additional DNA sequences in this sample encode the identical CDR3. The chain joins TRBV5-1 to TRBJ2-5; D may correspond to TRBD1 or TRBD2 (6 bases each). V shed 1 base and J shed 5 bases, with 9 bases lying between them. CDR3 length equals 13 residues. Germline CDR1 is SGHRS and CDR2 is YFSETQ. CDR3 in DNA: TGCGCCAGCAGCTTGCAGGGGAGGGAGACCCAGTACTTC. Protein product: CASSLQGRETQYF.

This chain uses TRBV18 with TRBJ2-7, with D perhaps matching TRBD1 (6 bases). The V and J ends lost 5 bases and 3 bases respectively, with 11 bases between them. This CDR3 comprises 13 residues. Germline values: CDR1 KGHSH, CDR2 LQKENI. The CDR3 DNA is TGTGCCAGCTCAAATCTACAGGGCTACGAGCAGTACTTC. It is translated as CASSNLQGYEQYF.

A few counts support this clone. The CDR3 protein is CASSPSTGGNQPQHF. In nucleotides, the CDR3 is TGTGCCAGCAGTCCCTCGACAGGGGGCAATCAGCCCCAGCATTTT. This rearrangement joins TRBV6-1 to TRBJ1-5; 8 nucleotides agree with TRBD1. The germline V gene has CDR1 MNHNS and CDR2 SASEGT. There are 15 residues in the CDR3. Losses at the gene ends were 5 bases for V and 2 bases for J; bases not matched to a gene: 5.

The chain is built from TRBV9 and TRBJ1-2; a weak D match, TRBD1 (5 bases). Trimming left V 2 bases short and J 4 bases short, with 15 bases between. The germline CDR1 and CDR2 sequences are SGDLS and YYNGEE. The length of the CDR3 is 15 residues. The CDR3 bases are TGTGCCAGCAGCGTCGGTGGGGCTTCCTCCTATGGCTACACCTTC. Its protein product is CASSVGGASSYGYTF.

The chain joins TRBV5-6 to TRBJ1-1; D remains ambiguous. V lost 9 bases to trimming and J lost 4 bases, with 19 bases between them. CDR1 and CDR2 (germline): SGHDT, YYEEEE. The CDR3 is 14 amino acids. CDR3 coding DNA: TGTGCCACCTATTTGTGGGCAGGAGGCACTGAAGCTTTCTTT. Protein sequence: CATYLWAGGTEAFF.

The gene calls are TRBV28 and TRBJ2-1, with a possible D match to TRBD2 (5 bases). The CDR3 loop spans 15 amino acids. Germline CDR1 MDHEN, CDR2 SYDVKM. Between the trimmed V and J ends, which lost 7 bases and 1 base, there was a span of 14 bases. CDR3 protein: CASTSERGSYNEQFF. The CDR3 region has the DNA TGTGCCAGCACCTCAGAACGGGGATCCTACAATGAGCAGTTCTTC.

In this sample, this clone turned up a few times. The rearrangement joins TRBV27 to TRBJ2-3; a possible D gene is TRBD1 (6 bases). Germline loops: CDR1 MNHEY, CDR2 SMNVEV (reference sequence). The CDR3 spans 15 residues. Trimming took 5 bases from V and 5 from J, leaving 17 bases between them. Here the CDR3 DNA reads TGTGCCAGCAGTGCCCGGGATCCCAGGGGAGATACGCAGTATTTT. This sequence encodes CASSARDPRGDTQYF.

The chain is built from TRBV6-5 and TRBJ2-7; 11 bases are a match to TRBD1. Germline loops: CDR1 MNHEY, CDR2 SVGAGI. V shed 6 bases, J shed 3 bases, and the junction held 4 bases outside the gene matches. The CDR3 spans 14 residues. The CDR3 spells CASRMGQGGYEQYF. In DNA form, the CDR3 reads TGTGCCAGCAGAATGGGACAGGGGGGCTACGAGCAGTACTTC.

This chain joins TRBV19 and TRBJ1-5; D is ambiguous. With 3 bases removed from V and 3 bases from J, the gap between germline ends came to 9 bases. From germline, CDR1 is LNHDA and CDR2 SQIVND (reference sequence). The CDR3 is 14 residues long. CDR3 coding DNA: TGTGCCAGTAGTATTCTACAGATCAATCAGCCCCAGCATTTT. It yields the protein CASSILQINQPQHF.

This clone has more than one count but fewer than ten. The J gene is TRBJ1-5, the V gene TRBV4-1; D is unresolved. V lost 4 bases, J lost 3 bases, and 13 bases lay in between. This CDR3 has 15 amino acids. Germline V CDR1 and CDR2: MGHRA, YSYEKL. CDR3 DNA: TGCGCCAGCAGCCGAGAACAAGGAGTCAATCAGCCCCAGCATTTT. Protein product: CASSREQGVNQPQHF.